This T cell receptor (beta chain) was recovered during a study of cytomegalovirus exposure and HLA in healthy donors. In the PCR, 60 Vbeta and 13 Jbeta primers were used. Method: immunoSEQ multiplex PCR; TCRdb's copy keeps in-frame clones and lacks some. The listing records 150,000 or so clones. Trimming cost V 2 bases and J 6 bases; bases outside gene matches: 11. CDR3 length: 17 residues. Germline V gene lookup returns CDR1 SGHNT and CDR2 YYREEE (reference sequence). This receptor was obtained from a woman aged 45-60 years in good health and CMV-seronegative. The chain links TRBV5-4 to TRBJ1-2; 12 bases map to TRBD1. Sequenced: PBMCs. The CDR3 loop is CASSLPGQGARGDGYTF. In DNA form, the CDR3 reads TGTGCCAGCAGCTTACCGGGACAGGGGGCCCGGGGGGATGGCTACACCTTC.